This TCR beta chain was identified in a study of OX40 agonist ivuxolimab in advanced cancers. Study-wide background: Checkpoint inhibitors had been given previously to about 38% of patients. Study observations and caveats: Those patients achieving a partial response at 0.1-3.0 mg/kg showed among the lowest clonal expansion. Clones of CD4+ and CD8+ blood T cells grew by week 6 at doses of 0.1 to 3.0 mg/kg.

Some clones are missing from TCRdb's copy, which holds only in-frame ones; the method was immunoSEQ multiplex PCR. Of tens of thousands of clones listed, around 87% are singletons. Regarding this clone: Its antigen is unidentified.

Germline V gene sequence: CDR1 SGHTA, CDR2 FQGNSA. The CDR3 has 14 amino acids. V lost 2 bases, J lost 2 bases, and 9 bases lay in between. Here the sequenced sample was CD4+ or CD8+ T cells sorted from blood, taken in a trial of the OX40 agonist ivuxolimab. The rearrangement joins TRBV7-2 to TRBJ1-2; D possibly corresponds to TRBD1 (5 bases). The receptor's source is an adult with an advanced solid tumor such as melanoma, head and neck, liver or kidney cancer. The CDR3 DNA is TGTGCCAGCAGCTTACTCCCAGGGAACTATGGCTACACCTTC. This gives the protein CASSLLPGNYGYTF. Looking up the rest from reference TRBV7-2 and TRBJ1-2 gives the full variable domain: GAGVSQSPSNKVTEKGKDVELRCDPISGHTALYWYRQSLGQGLEFLIYFQGNSAPDKSGLPSDRFSAERTGGSVSTLTIQRTQQEDSAVYLCASSLLPGNYGYTFGSGTRLTVV.